The rows below give T cell receptor beta chains drawn from one sample of a study of T cells in Graves' hyperthyroidism and ophthalmopathy. From the multiplex PCR reads, TCRdb called clonotypes with MiXCR, one entry per CDR3 protein. Among 150,000 or so distinct CDR3 sequences listed, around 21% were seen once. The sample taken for sequencing was blood. Receptors originate from a woman aged 50 to 60 with Graves' hyperthyroidism that later progressed to Graves' ophthalmopathy. Each CDR3 is given with its conserved first and last residue. The D gene is left open where the match is weak. A row's size may be missing; if present it is once, few, many or a size class.

j_call v_call d_call clone_size cdr3_aa cdr3_nt
TRBJ2-2 TRBV2 - many CASSELRNTGELFF TGTGCCAGCAGTGAATTAAGAAACACCGGGGAGCTGTTTTTT
TRBJ1-6 TRBV3-1 - many CASSRSGDNSPLHF TGTGCCAGCAGCCGTTCGGGTGATAATTCACCCCTCCACTTT
TRBJ2-7 TRBV27 TRBD1 many CASTPGGSLYEQYF TGTGCCAGCACCCCAGGGGGCTCTCTATACGAGCAGTACTTC
TRBJ2-3 TRBV12-5 TRBD2 - CASGLGGSGRNADTQYF TGTGCTAGTGGTTTGGGTGGTAGCGGGAGGAACGCAGATACGCAGTATTTT
TRBJ2-7 TRBV3-1 - few CASSQDWGSSCEQYF TGTGCCAGCAGCCAAGATTGGGGGAGCTCCTGCGAGCAGTACTTC
TRBJ2-5 TRBV28 TRBD2 - CASTWGGGPRETQYF TGTGCCAGCACCTGGGGGGGAGGGCCGCGAGAGACCCAGTACTTC
TRBJ2-7 TRBV6-1 TRBD1 many CASSRRRDRGDEEQYF TGTGCCAGCAGCCGAAGAAGGGACAGGGGGGATGAGGAGCAGTACTTC
TRBJ1-1 TRBV28 TRBD1 many CASSLIRGRKAFF TGTGCCAGCAGTTTGATCAGGGGGCGCAAAGCTTTCTTT
TRBJ1-5 TRBV5-1 - - CASSLWGPPSNQPQHF TGCGCCAGCAGCTTGTGGGGACCTCCTAGCAATCAGCCCCAGCATTTT
TRBJ1-5 TRBV30 - many CAWSGEAPWEPQHF TGTGCCTGGAGTGGGGAGGCTCCCTGGGAGCCCCAGCATTTT
TRBJ2-3 TRBV11-3 - few CASSLARGADTQYF TGTGCCAGCAGCTTAGCCAGGGGGGCAGATACGCAGTATTTT
TRBJ1-3 TRBV7-9 TRBD1 - CASSRGQGFSGNTIYF TGTGCCAGCAGCCGGGGACAGGGCTTCTCTGGAAACACCATATATTTT
TRBJ1-1 TRBV29-1 TRBD1 - CSVLRGFPNTEAFF TGCAGCGTTCTCAGGGGGTTTCCGAACACTGAAGCTTTCTTT
TRBJ2-3 TRBV5-6 TRBD2 many CASSKRTSSTQYF TGTGCCAGCAGCAAGAGGACTAGTAGTACGCAGTATTTT
TRBJ2-3 TRBV20-1 TRBD1 few CSARQGGDRVFVADTQYF TGCAGTGCTAGGCAGGGGGGGGACAGGGTGTTTGTAGCAGATACGCAGTATTTT
TRBJ1-6 TRBV28 - few CASHPGGSRNSPLHF TGTGCCAGCCATCCGGGGGGAAGCCGAAATTCACCCCTCCACTTT
TRBJ2-1 TRBV24-1 TRBD1 many CATSGRDRHSSYNEQFF TGTGCCACCAGTGGTCGGGACAGGCATAGCTCCTACAATGAGCAGTTCTTC
TRBJ2-7 TRBV7-9 - - CASSPEGYIYEQYF TGTGCCAGCAGCCCAGAGGGCTATATCTACGAGCAGTACTTC
TRBJ1-5 TRBV18 - many CASSLRQSNQPQHF TGTGCCAGCTCACTCCGACAGAGCAATCAGCCCCAGCATTTT